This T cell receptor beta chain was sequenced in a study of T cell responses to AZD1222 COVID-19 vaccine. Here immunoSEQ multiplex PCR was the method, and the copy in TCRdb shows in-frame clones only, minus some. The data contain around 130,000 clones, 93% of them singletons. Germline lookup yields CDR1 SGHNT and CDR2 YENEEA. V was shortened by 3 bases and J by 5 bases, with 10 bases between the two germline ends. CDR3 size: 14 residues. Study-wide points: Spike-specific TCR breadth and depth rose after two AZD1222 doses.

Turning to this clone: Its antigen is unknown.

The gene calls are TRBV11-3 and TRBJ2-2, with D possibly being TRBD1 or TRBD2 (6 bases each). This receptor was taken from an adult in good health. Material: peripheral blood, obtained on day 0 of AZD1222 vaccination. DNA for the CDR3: TGTGCCAGCAGCTTGGAGGGGGAAACCGGGGAGCTGTTTTTT. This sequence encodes CASSLEGETGELFF.